This TCR beta chain was recorded in a study of T-cell reconstitution after alpha-beta-depleted transplantation in children. This CDR3 contains 16 residues. Germline V gene data show CDR1 as DFQATT and CDR2 as SNEGSKA (reference sequence). On this clonotype itself: At one end, the junction sequence differs from germline, possibly due to a read error.

Unique molecular identifiers were used in preparing the TCRbeta library. TCRdb reprocessed the PCR reads via MiXCR and lists one record per CDR3 protein. The sample gives hundreds of thousands of distinct CDR3 sequences, around 16% of which show up once; 1.1% is in the top ten. This TCR came from a human donor who donated a stem cell graft to a child with acute myeloid leukemia. The sample in question was PBMCs from the stem cell graft donor, obtained from the stem cell graft. The chain couples TRBV20-1 to TRBJ1-5; no clear D. The CDR3 region is CCATGRKEGLNQPQHF. CDR3 DNA sequence: TGCTGTGCCACTGGGCGGAAGGAGGGCTTGAATCAGCCCCAGCATTTT.